The rows below give T cell receptor beta chains drawn from one sample of a study of cytomegalovirus exposure and HLA in healthy donors. Profiling relied on immunoSEQ multiplex PCR, and the TCRdb table lists in-frame clones only, not all of them. The sample carries 110,000 to 150,000 clones, about 79% recorded once. The specimen sequenced was PBMCs. These TCRs come from a male donor in good health and CMV-seronegative. The CDR3 runs from the conserved cysteine through the conserved F or W. The order of the fields is CDR3 protein, V gene.

CASSGLEGQNYEQYF,TRBV19
CASSMGRGPYEQYF,TRBV19
CAISESLLSTDTQYF,TRBV10-3
CASTNTGGPDTQYF,TRBV19
CASSPGRTIYEQYF,TRBV18
CASRAPEALNYGYTF,TRBV4-1
CASSYLISGGGELFF,TRBV6-5
CASSPPSSGAETQYF,TRBV18
CASSSLREQYF,TRBV7-2
CASSTFPGQNTEAFF,TRBV19
CASSFRDGNTIYF,TRBV27
CASSIGGTSGEKLFF,TRBV19
CAWSVMWGAASGTNTGELFF,TRBV30
CASSTDSSRPLHF,TRBV5-1
CAISLDLVARTDTQYF,TRBV10-3
CASSEGTGESDTQYF,TRBV6-4
CASSEQGTNTEAFF,TRBV25-1
CASSYGLAGGRYEQYF,TRBV7-2
CASSFTGAEGREKLFF,TRBV6-5
CASSLRTAGGQNEQFF,TRBV5-4
CSVDPGLGPNGYTF,TRBV29-1
CASSQGLAGGNEQFF,TRBV18
CASSWTSGANTGELFF,TRBV5-1
CASSLDYTYEQYF,TRBV5-1
CAIRGQGGYTF,TRBV10-3
CASSRLALNTGELFF,TRBV6-1
CSFRTGGAIVGEQFF,TRBV29-1
CASSPGGGLALYNEQFF,TRBV2
CASSLGSSGYEQYF,TRBV5-4
CAWSGSGVQPQHF,TRBV30
CASSLDGVDGTEAFF,TRBV11-2
CASSPAGLSNWFF,TRBV7-7
CACQRTSGRQTSYEQYF,TRBV30
CASSQGAEENEQFF,TRBV6-4
CSVPPSVPGIDGYTF,TRBV29-1
CASSPRFTFGNTIYF,TRBV27
CASSLGPVLNEKLFF,TRBV11-2
CASIGGGTGGFSSGANVLTF,TRBV5-1
CASSLVPSRGGTDTQYF,TRBV5-1
CASSIRGYNGYTF,TRBV19
CSPAVDRDLYSNQPQHF,TRBV29-1
CAISESRTGNQPQHF,TRBV10-3
CASSLDGGSGNTIYF,TRBV11-3